The rows below give T cell receptor beta chains drawn from one sample of a study of blood T cell repertoires in COVID-19. The table came from immunoSEQ multiplex PCR; TCRdb's copy has only in-frame clones and leaves some out. Of around 190,000 clones in the sample, 80% to 90% are singletons; the top ten hold 1.1%. The specimen was peripheral blood. The receptor set was obtained from a young man with acute or convalescent COVID-19. The CDR3 runs from the conserved cysteine through the conserved F or W. The D gene is left open where the match is weak.

CDR3,DNA,V,J,D
CASSLGRRNQPQHF,TGTGCCAGCAGTTTAGGACGGAGGAATCAGCCCCAGCATTTT,TRBV28,TRBJ1-5,NA
CASSKRQGNEQYF,TGTGCCAGCAGTAAACGACAGGGGAACGAGCAGTACTTC,TRBV6-5,TRBJ2-7,TRBD1
CASSQGISYEQYF,TGTGCCAGTTCCCAGGGGATCTCCTACGAGCAGTACTTC,TRBV19,TRBJ2-7,NA
CASSTHKTPGQGTEAFF,TGTGCCAGTAGTACGCACAAAACCCCGGGACAGGGGACTGAAGCTTTCTTT,TRBV19,TRBJ1-1,TRBD1
CASSPRQGGELFF,TGTGCCAGCAGCCCCCGACAGGGCGGGGAGCTGTTTTTT,TRBV7-8,TRBJ2-2,TRBD1
CASSLGLRERNTEAFF,TGCGCCAGCAGCTTGGGGTTACGTGAGAGGAACACTGAAGCTTTCTTT,TRBV5-1,TRBJ1-1,NA
CASSQYNEQFF,TGTGCCAGCAGTCAATACAATGAGCAGTTCTTC,TRBV6-1,TRBJ2-1,NA
CASSLDRYNQPQHF,TGTGCCAGCAGTTTAGACAGGTACAATCAGCCCCAGCATTTT,TRBV28,TRBJ1-5,NA
CASSDHRNIQYF,TGTGCCAGCAGTGATCATCGGAACATTCAGTACTTC,TRBV6-1,TRBJ2-4,NA
CASSITTSQTYEQYF,TGTGCCAGTAGTATAACAACCTCCCAAACCTACGAGCAGTACTTC,TRBV19,TRBJ2-7,NA
CATSDTRGGPGPQHF,TGTGCCACCAGTGATACGAGGGGGGGCCCTGGGCCCCAGCATTTT,TRBV24-1,TRBJ1-5,NA
CAWARGTEAFF,TGTGCCTGGGCTAGGGGTACTGAAGCTTTCTTT,TRBV30,TRBJ1-1,NA
CASNRANYGYTF,TGTGCCAGTAATAGAGCTAACTATGGCTACACCTTC,TRBV19,TRBJ1-2,NA
CASSVGLAYEQYF,TGTGCCAGCAGTGTGGGACTAGCCTACGAGCAGTACTTC,TRBV2,TRBJ2-7,TRBD2
CASSLTIGGNEQFF,TGTGCCAGCAGCTTAACGATCGGCGGCAATGAGCAGTTCTTC,TRBV7-3,TRBJ2-1,NA
CASTGYRTTNEKLFF,TGTGCCAGCACCGGGTATAGGACAACTAATGAAAAACTGTTTTTT,TRBV6-6,TRBJ1-4,NA
CASSQGGNTEAFF,TGTGCCAGCAGCCAGGGGGGGAACACTGAAGCTTTCTTT,TRBV7-3,TRBJ1-1,TRBD1
CASSPWTGGITEAFF,TGTGCCAGCAGCCCTTGGACAGGGGGCATCACTGAAGCTTTCTTT,TRBV9,TRBJ1-1,TRBD1
CASTQTGWGWDTEAFF,TGTGCCAGCACCCAAACGGGATGGGGTTGGGACACTGAAGCTTTCTTT,TRBV25-1,TRBJ1-1,NA
CASSYGQSNQPQHF,TGTGCCAGCAGTTACGGGCAGAGTAATCAGCCCCAGCATTTT,TRBV6-6,TRBJ1-5,NA
CAWTRDRGLTEAFF,TGTGCCTGGACCCGGGACAGGGGGCTAACTGAAGCTTTCTTT,TRBV30,TRBJ1-1,TRBD1
CASSIGQARKINQPQHF,TGTGCCAGTAGTATAGGGCAGGCCAGAAAGATCAATCAGCCCCAGCATTTT,TRBV19,TRBJ1-5,NA
CASSQDGRDTEAFF,TGCGCCAGCAGCCAAGACGGCAGGGACACTGAAGCTTTCTTT,TRBV4-1,TRBJ1-1,NA
CASSPVPSGGGPYEQYF,TGTGCCAGCTCACCAGTGCCTAGCGGGGGGGGCCCCTACGAGCAGTACTTC,TRBV18,TRBJ2-7,TRBD2
CASSPGGGNQPQHF,TGTGCCAGCAGTCCGGGGGGGGGCAATCAGCCCCAGCATTTT,TRBV6-5,TRBJ1-5,NA
CASSIPRYRDNSPLHF,TGTGCCAGTAGTATTCCTCGTTACAGGGATAATTCACCCCTCCACTTT,TRBV19,TRBJ1-6,NA
CASSLELYTGELFF,TGTGCCAGCAGCTTAGAACTGTACACCGGGGAGCTGTTTTTT,TRBV7-8,TRBJ2-2,NA
CATGKLVLEQYF,TGTGCCACAGGCAAGTTAGTTCTCGAGCAGTACTTC,TRBV2,TRBJ2-7,NA
CASIRQGATYGYTF,TGTGCCAGCATCAGACAGGGGGCTACCTATGGCTACACCTTC,TRBV28,TRBJ1-2,TRBD1
CAISESLAEDTQYF,TGTGCCATCAGTGAGTCACTAGCGGAAGATACGCAGTATTTT,TRBV10-3,TRBJ2-3,TRBD2